This T cell receptor (beta chain) was sequenced for a study of T cell repertoires in cytomegalovirus infection (dated by TCRdb to about 2019). About the investigation overall: Because public TCR beta signatures pointed to carriage of CMV infection together with the matching HLA type, the HLA type of each donor mattered for the analysis.

TCRdb records Illumina HiSeq 1500 as the sequencer. TCRdb trimmed public reads at Q25 via fastp, called clones via MiXCR and kept in-frame beta chains. When rows share a CDR3 protein, they turn into one entry using the most common DNA and genes. For this sample the table gives roughly 630,000 distinct CDR3 sequences, of which less than 25% were detected only once. Clones ranked in the top ten supply less than 10% of the sample. Unmatched junction bases come to 3, with V trimmed by 0 bases and J by 0 bases. For CDR1 and CDR2, the germline V gene lists MGHRA and YSYEKL. From the cysteine through the phenylalanine, the CDR3 covers 17 amino acids. Only the CDR3 DNA stays, 51 bases, in frame from base 1. What the study reported, not specific to this receptor: The ex vivo response was dominated by HLA-C-restricted CMV-specific TCR beta clonotypes, which also provided the single most frequent clonotype in two of eight donors. Cumulative frequency of public TCR beta family members discriminated carriers of CMV infection plus the relevant HLA type in this cohort and an independent roughly 350-donor cohort.

About this clonotype: Its antigen is not yet known. Qualities for individual bases were not recorded, and no much larger clone is one base off.

The TCR sequence derives from a human donor in good health (CMV status not recorded). Some clones in this sample may be carry-over from other donors' samples. The specimen was CD8+ T cells from PBMCs. This sequence uses TRBV4-1 and TRBJ2-7, with TRBD1 matching 12 junction bases. The CDR3 protein is CASSQEGQGAISYEQYF. The DNA sequence is given as TGCGCCAGCAGCCAAGAGGGACAGGGGGCGATCTCCTACGAGCAGTACTTC.